This T cell receptor beta chain was recovered during a study of blood T cell repertoires in COVID-19. About the study: From T cells, B-cell-depleted T cells, or PBMCs came the material, which was cDNA or gDNA.

Per germline, CDR1 LGHDT and CDR2 YNNKEL (reference sequence). The CDR3 is 16 residues long. V lost 1 base to trimming and J lost 0 bases, with 10 bases between them. Original handling: Using reference gene primer amplification, nucleated cell counts were estimated. Profiled with immunoSEQ multiplex PCR; TCRdb holds only in-frame clones, not every one. From that table come the V and J calls and clone size; the DNA was used to work out D and trimming. The data show roughly 200,000 clones, with approximately 87% seen just once and roughly 0.9% held by the top ten. The receptor was derived from a woman younger than 30 who had recovered from COVID-19. The specimen sequenced was peripheral blood. The genes are TRBV3-1 (or the pseudogene TRBV3-2) and TRBJ2-1; the D is unclear. The CDR3 nucleotides are TGTGCCAGCAGCCAAGTGAGGAAGAGCTCCTACAATGAGCAGTTCTTC. Translation: CASSQVRKSSYNEQFF.